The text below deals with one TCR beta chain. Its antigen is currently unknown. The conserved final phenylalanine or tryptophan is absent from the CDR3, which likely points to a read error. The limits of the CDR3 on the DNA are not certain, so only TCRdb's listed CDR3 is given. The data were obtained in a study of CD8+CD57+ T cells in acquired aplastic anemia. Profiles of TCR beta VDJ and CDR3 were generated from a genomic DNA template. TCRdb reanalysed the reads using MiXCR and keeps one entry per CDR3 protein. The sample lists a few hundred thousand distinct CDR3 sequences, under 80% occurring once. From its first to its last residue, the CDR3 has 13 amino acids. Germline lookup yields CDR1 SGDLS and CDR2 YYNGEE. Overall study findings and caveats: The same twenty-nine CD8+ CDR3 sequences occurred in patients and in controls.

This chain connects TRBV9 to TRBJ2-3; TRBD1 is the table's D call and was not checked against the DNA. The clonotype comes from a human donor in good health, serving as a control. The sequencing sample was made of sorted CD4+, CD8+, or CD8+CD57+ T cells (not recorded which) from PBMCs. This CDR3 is CASSFEMGQGPYL.